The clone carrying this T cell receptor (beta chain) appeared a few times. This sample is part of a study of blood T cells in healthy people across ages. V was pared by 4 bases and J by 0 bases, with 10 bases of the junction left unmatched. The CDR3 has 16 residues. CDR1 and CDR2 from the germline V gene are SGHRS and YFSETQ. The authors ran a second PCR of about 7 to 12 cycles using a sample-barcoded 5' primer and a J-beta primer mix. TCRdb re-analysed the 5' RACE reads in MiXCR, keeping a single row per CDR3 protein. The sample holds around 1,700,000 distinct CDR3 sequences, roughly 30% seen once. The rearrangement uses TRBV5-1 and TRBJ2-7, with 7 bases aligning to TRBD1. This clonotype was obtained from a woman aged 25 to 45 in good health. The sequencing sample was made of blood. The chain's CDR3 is CASSRINRGNSYEQYF. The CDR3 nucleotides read TGCGCCAGCAGCCGTATAAACAGGGGAAACTCCTACGAGCAGTACTTC.